This TCR beta chain was captured by sequencing in a study of T cell repertoires in cytomegalovirus infection. MiXCR was run by TCRdb on the reads, yielding one entry per CDR3 protein. Among about 770,000 distinct CDR3 sequences listed, almost 30% were seen once. CDR3 length: 16 residues. The V gene lost 5 bases and the J gene lost 2 bases, with 17 bases spanning the gap. The V gene's germline CDR1 is SGHVS and CDR2 FNYEAQ. Concerning this clonotype: Its antigen is unknown. Just one base apart from a much larger clone, this may be a read error.

The V and J genes are TRBV7-6 and TRBJ2-3, with D possibly matching TRBD1 (6 bases). This specimen was cultured CD8+ T cells from PBMCs, taken from culture after CMV antigen stimulation. The sequence came from a human donor in good health (CMV status not recorded). Some clones in this sample may be carry-over from other donors' samples. This CDR3 reads CASSAFLVGATDTQYF. The CDR3 DNA is TGTGCCAGCAGCGCTTTCCTAGTGGGGGCCACAGATACGCAGTATTTT.